A single sample gave rise to the 21 T cell receptor beta chains below, sequenced in a study of blood T cell repertoires in COVID-19. Using immunoSEQ multiplex PCR, the repertoire was profiled, and TCRdb retains in-frame clones only, with some absent. The sample contains around 200,000 clones, around nine tenths of which appear only once. The sequenced material came from peripheral blood. The receptors stem from a woman under 30 who had recovered from COVID-19.

This chain links TRBV19 with TRBJ1-1; D gene uncertain. The CDR3 loop spans 14 amino acids. Germline lookup yields CDR1 LNHDA and CDR2 SQIVND (reference sequence). V was cut by 10 bases and J by 2 bases, with 17 bases left in between. The CDR3 spells CATHRGPGNTEAFF. CDR3 nucleotide sequence: TGTGCCACCCACAGAGGCCCGGGAAACACTGAAGCTTTCTTT.

This chain uses TRBV9 with TRBJ2-1, with 7 positions matching TRBD1. Germline trimming cut 3 bases from V and 1 base from J; bases unmatched to any gene: 10. Germline CDR1 and CDR2: SGDLS and YYNGEE. There are 17 residues in the CDR3. The CDR3 nucleotides are TGTGCCAGCAGCGGAAAACAGGGGCTCGGTTCCTACAATGAGCAGTTCTTC. Its protein product is CASSGKQGLGSYNEQFF.

The chain combines TRBV19 with TRBJ1-6, with 10 positions matching TRBD1. From germline, CDR1 is LNHDA and CDR2 SQIVND (reference sequence). This CDR3 is built from 16 residues. V gave up 4 bases and J gave up 7 bases; unmatched junction bases: 7. CDR3 sequence reads: CASSTATGGSNSPLHF. The CDR3 region has the DNA TGTGCCAGTAGTACCGCGACAGGGGGCAGCAATTCACCCCTCCACTTT.

The genes are TRBV7-2 and TRBJ1-6, with D possibly matching TRBD1 (6 bases). Between the trimmed V and J ends, which lost 10 bases and 5 bases, there was a span of 24 bases. The CDR3 consists of 17 residues. Germline V gene sequence: CDR1 SGHTA, CDR2 FQGNSA. The CDR3 DNA reads TGTGCCACCTCGAAGATCCAGGGGTTGCTTAATAATTCACCCCTCCACTTT. Its translation is CATSKIQGLLNNSPLHF. Together with reference TRBV7-2 and TRBJ1-6, the CDR3 gives the full variable domain: GAGVSQSPSNKVTEKGKDVELRCDPISGHTALYWYRQSLGQGLEFLIYFQGNSAPDKSGLPSDRFSAERTGGSVSTLTIQRTQQEDSAVYLCATSKIQGLLNNSPLHFGNGTRLTVT.

In this sample, this clone turned up once. This chain connects TRBV7-2 to TRBJ1-2; unclear D gene. Trimming removed 2 bases from V and 7 bases from J, with 20 bases in between. The CDR3 loop spans 16 amino acids. From germline, CDR1 is SGHTA and CDR2 FQGNSA. The CDR3 here is CASSLNSGWRAGGYTF. CDR3 DNA sequence: TGTGCCAGCAGCTTAAATTCAGGCTGGAGGGCTGGTGGCTACACCTTC.

V is TRBV7-2 and J is TRBJ2-1; 8 nucleotides match TRBD2. The CDR3 runs 17 residues. With V trimmed by 5 bases and J by 0 bases, 9 bases remained unmatched. The germline CDR1 and CDR2 sequences are SGHTA and FQGNSA. CDR3 region: CASSATSVPSSYNEQFF. The DNA for the CDR3 is TGTGCCAGCAGCGCGACTAGCGTCCCGAGCTCCTACAATGAGCAGTTCTTC.

The chain joins TRBV7-2 to TRBJ1-5; 9 bases are shared with TRBD1. Germline loops: CDR1 SGHTA, CDR2 FQGNSA. Germline trimming cut 3 bases from V and 7 bases from J; bases unmatched to any gene: 7. This CDR3 has 15 amino acids. CDR3 DNA: TGTGCCAGCAGCTTCAGTGTCGACAGGGGGCAGCCCCAGCATTTT. It translates to CASSFSVDRGQPQHF.

The chain uses TRBV5-6 and TRBJ2-7; 8 bases match TRBD1. This CDR3 spans 15 amino acids. Looked up from germline, CDR1 is SGHDT and CDR2 is YYEEEE. J gave up 0 bases and V 2 bases, and 4 bases lay outside the gene matches. Here the CDR3 DNA reads TGTGCCAGCAGCTTTCGGACAGGGAGCTCCTACGAGCAGTACTTC. This gives the protein CASSFRTGSSYEQYF. The variable domain in full, with the rest retrieved from reference TRBV5-6 and TRBJ2-7, is DAGVTQSPTHLIKTRGQQVTLRCSPKSGHDTVSWYQQALGQGPQFIFQYYEEEERQRGNFPDRFSGHQFPNYSSELNVNALLLGDSALYLCASSFRTGSSYEQYFGPGTRLTVT.

The chain links TRBV13 to TRBJ1-3, with 9 positions matching TRBD1. Germline loops: CDR1 PRHDT, CDR2 FYEKMQ (reference sequence). The CDR3 has 18 residues. The junction had 6 bases not matched to a gene; V was cut back by 0 bases and J by 0 bases. The CDR3 sequence: CASSLGLGTGSSGNTIYF. For the CDR3, the DNA is TGTGCCAGCAGCTTAGGCTTAGGGACAGGGAGCTCTGGAAACACCATATATTTT.

J is TRBJ1-2 and V is TRBV10-3; D unclear. With 7 bases removed from V and 2 bases from J, the gap between germline ends came to 8 bases. Germline CDR1 reads ENHRY; CDR2 reads SYGVKD. This CDR3 comprises 12 residues. The CDR3 is CAITGGNYGYTF. The CDR3 DNA follows: TGTGCCATCACTGGAGGGAACTATGGCTACACCTTC.

The J gene is TRBJ1-6, the V gene TRBV30, with no clear D. CDR1 is GTSNPN and CDR2 is SVGIG in the germline V gene (reference sequence). V was clipped by 5 bases and J by 5 bases, with 7 bases between them. The CDR3 sequence is 12 residues long. The DNA of the CDR3 is TGTGCCTGGGCAGAGGATAATTCACCCCTCCACTTT. Amino acids: CAWAEDNSPLHF.

The chain has TRBV6-4 and TRBJ2-1, with D maybe TRBD2 (5 bases). The CDR3 loop spans 15 amino acids. Trimming pared 5 bases from V and 6 bases from J, leaving 17 bases between. Germline V gene lookup returns CDR1 MRHNA and CDR2 SNTAGT. The CDR3 spells CASSTRSSGSNEQFF. Here the CDR3 DNA reads TGTGCCAGCAGTACCCGATCGTCGGGGAGCAATGAGCAGTTCTTC.

This clone was counted only a few times. The chain has TRBV27 and TRBJ1-5; 8 nucleotides match TRBD1. The germline gives CDR1 MNHEY, CDR2 SMNVEV (reference sequence). Losses at the gene ends were 8 bases for V and 3 bases for J; bases not matched to a gene: 18. The CDR3 loop spans 18 amino acids. The CDR3 reads CASGTRQGRAYNNQPQHF. In nucleotides, the CDR3 is TGTGCCAGCGGCACCAGACAGGGGAGGGCATATAACAATCAGCCCCAGCATTTT.

The chain is built from TRBV28 and TRBJ1-5; tentative D call: TRBD1 (5 bases). Between the trimmed V and J ends, which lost 4 bases and 5 bases, there was a span of 18 bases. Germline V CDR1 and CDR2: MDHEN, SYDVKM. The CDR3 is 16 residues long. Here the CDR3 reads CASSSSTRQIDQPQHF. CDR3 DNA: TGTGCCAGCAGTTCCTCTACCCGACAGATAGATCAGCCCCAGCATTTT.

This rearrangement joins TRBV5-1 to TRBJ1-6, with a tentative D call TRBD1 (6 bases). Trimming stripped 3 bases from V and 6 bases from J, with 13 bases between. This CDR3 comprises 15 residues. Germline V gene lookup returns CDR1 SGHRS and CDR2 YFSETQ. CDR3 DNA: TGCGCCAGCAGCTCGGATACAGGGCCTAATTCACCCCTCCACTTT. Amino acid sequence: CASSSDTGPNSPLHF.

This chain links TRBV6-6 with TRBJ2-7, with 7 bases fitting TRBD2. V trimming: 5 bases; J trimming: 3 bases; junction bases outside the gene matches: 7. The CDR3 has 14 amino acids. Germline loops: CDR1 MNHNY, CDR2 SVGAGI (reference sequence). CDR3: CASSNSLAVYEQYF. The CDR3 DNA is TGTGCCAGCAGTAATAGTCTAGCGGTCTACGAGCAGTACTTC.

J is TRBJ2-2 and V is TRBV6-6; weak D call: TRBD1 (5 bases). The ends were cut back, 0 bases at V and 0 bases at J, with 8 bases in the middle. Per germline, CDR1 MNHNY and CDR2 SVGAGI (reference sequence). The CDR3 consists of 16 residues. The CDR3 DNA is TGTGCCAGCAGTTACTCGACAGAGCCGAACACCGGGGAGCTGTTTTTT. It codes for CASSYSTEPNTGELFF.

The chain employs TRBV30 and TRBJ2-1; 7 bases are shared with TRBD2. Germline V gene data show CDR1 as GTSNPN and CDR2 as SVGIG (reference sequence). There are 13 residues in the CDR3. Trimming at V came to 7 bases and at J to 4 bases, leaving 7 bases not matched to a gene. The CDR3 DNA follows: TGTGCCTACCTCGCGGGAGAGTACAATGAGCAGTTCTTC. This translates into CAYLAGEYNEQFF.

The chain uses TRBV28 and TRBJ2-1; possibly TRBD2 for D (5 bases). Trimming took off 2 bases at V and 7 bases at J, with 15 bases between the two ends. The CDR3 covers 15 residues. Germline CDR1 is MDHEN and CDR2 is SYDVKM. The CDR3: CASSLARGFVNEQFF. The CDR3, as DNA: TGTGCCAGCAGTTTAGCGAGAGGGTTTGTTAATGAGCAGTTCTTC. Full variable domain (missing parts from reference TRBV28 and TRBJ2-1): DVKVTQSSRYLVKRTGEKVFLECVQDMDHENMFWYRQDPGLGLRLIYFSYDVKMKEKGDIPEGYSVSREKKERFSLILESASTNQTSMYLCASSLARGFVNEQFFGPGTRLTVL.

This rearrangement joins TRBV7-6 to TRBJ2-1; TRBD2 agrees at 8 bases. The CDR3 consists of 17 residues. Germline V gives CDR1 SGHVS, CDR2 FNYEAQ. Losses at the gene ends were 3 bases for V and 6 bases for J; bases not matched to a gene: 13. CDR3 sequence: CASSFFGGVAGTNEQFF. The CDR3, as DNA: TGTGCCAGCAGCTTCTTCGGTGGGGTAGCGGGAACCAATGAGCAGTTCTTC.

The chain joins TRBV29-1 to TRBJ1-4; D unclear. CDR1 is SQVTM and CDR2 is ANQGSEA in the germline V gene. The CDR3 has 13 residues. V was pared by 2 bases and J by 4 bases, with 8 bases between. The CDR3 protein is CSVERGRNEKLFF. DNA for the CDR3: TGCAGCGTTGAACGGGGTCGTAATGAAAAACTGTTTTTT.